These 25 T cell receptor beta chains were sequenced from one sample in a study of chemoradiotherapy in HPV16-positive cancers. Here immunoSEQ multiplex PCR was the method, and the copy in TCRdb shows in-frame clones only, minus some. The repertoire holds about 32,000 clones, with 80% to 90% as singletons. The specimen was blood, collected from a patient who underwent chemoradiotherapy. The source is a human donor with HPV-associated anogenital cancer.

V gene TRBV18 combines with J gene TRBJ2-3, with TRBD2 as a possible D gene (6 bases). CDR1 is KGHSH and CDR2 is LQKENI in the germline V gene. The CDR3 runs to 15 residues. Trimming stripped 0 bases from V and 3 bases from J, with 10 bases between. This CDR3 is CASSPPGGRTDTQYF. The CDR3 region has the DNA TGTGCCAGCTCACCACCGGGGGGTCGGACAGATACGCAGTATTTT.

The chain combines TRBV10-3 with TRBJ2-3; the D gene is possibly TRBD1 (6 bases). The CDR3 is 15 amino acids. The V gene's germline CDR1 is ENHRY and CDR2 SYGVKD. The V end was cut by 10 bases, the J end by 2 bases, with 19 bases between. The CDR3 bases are TGTGCCACCACATCGTCGGGACACGACACAGATACGCAGTATTTT. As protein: CATTSSGHDTDTQYF.

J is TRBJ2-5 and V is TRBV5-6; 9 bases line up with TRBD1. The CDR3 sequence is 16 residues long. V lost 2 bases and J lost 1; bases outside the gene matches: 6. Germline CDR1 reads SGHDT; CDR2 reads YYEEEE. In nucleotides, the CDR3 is TGTGCCAGCAGCTTTTCGACAGGGGGTATCCAAGAGACCCAGTACTTC. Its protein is CASSFSTGGIQETQYF.

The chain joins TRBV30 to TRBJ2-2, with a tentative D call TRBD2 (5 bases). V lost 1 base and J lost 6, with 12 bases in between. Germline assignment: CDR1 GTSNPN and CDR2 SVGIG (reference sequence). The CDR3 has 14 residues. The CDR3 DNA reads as TGTGCCTGGAGTGGGGCTAGCCTGGCCGGGGAGCTGTTTTTT. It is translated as CAWSGASLAGELFF.

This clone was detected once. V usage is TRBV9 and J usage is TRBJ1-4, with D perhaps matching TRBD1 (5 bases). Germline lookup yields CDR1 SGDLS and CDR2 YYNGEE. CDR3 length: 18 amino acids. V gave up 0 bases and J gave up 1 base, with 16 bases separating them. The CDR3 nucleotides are TGTGCCAGCAGCGTAGGGGGAACATACCAGGGAACTAATGAAAAACTGTTTTTT. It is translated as CASSVGGTYQGTNEKLFF.

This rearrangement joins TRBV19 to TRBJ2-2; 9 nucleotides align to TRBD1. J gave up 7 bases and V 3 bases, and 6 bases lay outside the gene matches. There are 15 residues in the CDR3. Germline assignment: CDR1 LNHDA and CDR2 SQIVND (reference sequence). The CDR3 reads CASSIGTGSGGELFF. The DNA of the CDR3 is TGTGCCAGTAGTATCGGGACAGGGTCAGGCGGGGAGCTGTTTTTT.

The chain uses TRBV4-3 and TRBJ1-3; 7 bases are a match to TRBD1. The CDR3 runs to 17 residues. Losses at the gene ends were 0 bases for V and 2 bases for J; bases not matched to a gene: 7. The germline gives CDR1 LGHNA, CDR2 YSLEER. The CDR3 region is CASSQDRTGSAGNTIYF. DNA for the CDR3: TGCGCCAGCAGCCAAGATAGGACAGGATCCGCTGGAAACACCATATATTTT.

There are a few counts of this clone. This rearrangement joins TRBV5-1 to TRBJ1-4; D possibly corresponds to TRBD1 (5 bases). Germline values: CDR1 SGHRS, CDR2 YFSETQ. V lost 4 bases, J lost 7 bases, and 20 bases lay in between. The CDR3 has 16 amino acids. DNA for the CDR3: TGCGCCAGCAGCCCAGACTTACTGGGGGGTAGTGAAAAACTGTTTTTT. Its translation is CASSPDLLGGSEKLFF.

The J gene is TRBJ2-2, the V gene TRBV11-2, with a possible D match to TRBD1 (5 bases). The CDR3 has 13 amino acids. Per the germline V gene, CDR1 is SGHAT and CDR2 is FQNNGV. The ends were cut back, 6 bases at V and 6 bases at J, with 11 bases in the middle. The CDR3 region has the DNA TGTGCCAGCAGACCCAGGGTCGCCGGGGAGCTGTTTTTT. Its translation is CASRPRVAGELFF.

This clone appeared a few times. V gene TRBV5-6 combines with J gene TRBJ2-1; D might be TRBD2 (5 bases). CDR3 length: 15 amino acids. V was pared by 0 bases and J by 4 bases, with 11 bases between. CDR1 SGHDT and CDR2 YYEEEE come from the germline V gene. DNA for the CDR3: TGTGCCAGCAGCTTGGGTGACCGGGAATACAATGAGCAGTTCTTC. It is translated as CASSLGDREYNEQFF.

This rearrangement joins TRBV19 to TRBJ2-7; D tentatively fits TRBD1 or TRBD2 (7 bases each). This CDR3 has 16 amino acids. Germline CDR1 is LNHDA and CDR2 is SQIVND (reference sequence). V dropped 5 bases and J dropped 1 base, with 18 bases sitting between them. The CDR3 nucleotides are TGTGCCAGTAGTCAGAGCGGGACAGCGATATCCTACGAGCAGTACTTC. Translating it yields CASSQSGTAISYEQYF.

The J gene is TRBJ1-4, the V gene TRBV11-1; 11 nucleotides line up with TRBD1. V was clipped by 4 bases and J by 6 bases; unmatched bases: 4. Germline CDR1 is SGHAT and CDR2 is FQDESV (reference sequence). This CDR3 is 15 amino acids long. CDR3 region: CASSSGQGADEKLFF. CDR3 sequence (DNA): TGTGCCAGCAGCTCCGGACAGGGGGCGGATGAAAAACTGTTTTTT. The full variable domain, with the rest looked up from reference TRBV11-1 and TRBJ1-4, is EAEVAQSPRYKITEKSQAVAFWCDPISGHATLYWYRQILGQGPELLVQFQDESVVDDSQLPKDRFSAERLKGVDSTLKIQPAELGDSAMYLCASSSGQGADEKLFFGSGTQLSVL.

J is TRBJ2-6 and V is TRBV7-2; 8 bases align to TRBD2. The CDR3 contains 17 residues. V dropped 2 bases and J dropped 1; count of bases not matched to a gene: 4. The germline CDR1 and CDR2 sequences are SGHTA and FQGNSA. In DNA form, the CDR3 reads TGTGCCAGCAGCTTAAATCCTAGCGGGTCTGGGGCCAACGTCCTGACTTTC. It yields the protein CASSLNPSGSGANVLTF. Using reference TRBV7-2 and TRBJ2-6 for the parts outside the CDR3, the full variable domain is GAGVSQSPSNKVTEKGKDVELRCDPISGHTALYWYRQSLGQGLEFLIYFQGNSAPDKSGLPSDRFSAERTGGSVSTLTIQRTQQEDSAVYLCASSLNPSGSGANVLTFGAGSRLTVL.

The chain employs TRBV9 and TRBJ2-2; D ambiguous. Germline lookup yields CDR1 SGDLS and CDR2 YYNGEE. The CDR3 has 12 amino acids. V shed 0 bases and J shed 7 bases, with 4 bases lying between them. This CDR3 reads CASSVEVGELFF. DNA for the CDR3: TGTGCCAGCAGCGTAGAGGTCGGGGAGCTGTTTTTT.

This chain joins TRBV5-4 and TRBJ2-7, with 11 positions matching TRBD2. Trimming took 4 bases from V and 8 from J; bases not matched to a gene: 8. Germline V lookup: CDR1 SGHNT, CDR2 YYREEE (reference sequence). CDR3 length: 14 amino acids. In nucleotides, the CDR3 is TGTGCCAGCAGCCTACCCGGGACTAGCGGAAAGCAGTACTTC. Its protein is CASSLPGTSGKQYF.

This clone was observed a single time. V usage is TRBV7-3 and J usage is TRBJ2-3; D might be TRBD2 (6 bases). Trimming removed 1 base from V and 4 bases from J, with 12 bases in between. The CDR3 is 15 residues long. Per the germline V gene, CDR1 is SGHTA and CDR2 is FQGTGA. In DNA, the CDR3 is TGTGCCAGCAGCTTAAGGCACGGGAGCGCAGATACGCAGTATTTT. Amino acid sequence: CASSLRHGSADTQYF.

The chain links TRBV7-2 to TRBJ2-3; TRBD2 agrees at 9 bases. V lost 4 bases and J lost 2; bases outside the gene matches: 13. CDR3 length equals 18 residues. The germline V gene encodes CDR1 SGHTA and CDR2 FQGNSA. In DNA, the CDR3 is TGTGCCAGCAGCTCACCGGGGATAGCGGGGGCCCTCACAGATACGCAGTATTTT. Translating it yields CASSSPGIAGALTDTQYF.

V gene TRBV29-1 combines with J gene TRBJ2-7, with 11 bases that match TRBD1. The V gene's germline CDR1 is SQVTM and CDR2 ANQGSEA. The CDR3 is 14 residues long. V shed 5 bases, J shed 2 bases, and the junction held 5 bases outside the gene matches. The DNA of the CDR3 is TGCAGCGTTTCCCAGGGACAGGGGGCCTACGAGCAGTACTTC. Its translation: CSVSQGQGAYEQYF.

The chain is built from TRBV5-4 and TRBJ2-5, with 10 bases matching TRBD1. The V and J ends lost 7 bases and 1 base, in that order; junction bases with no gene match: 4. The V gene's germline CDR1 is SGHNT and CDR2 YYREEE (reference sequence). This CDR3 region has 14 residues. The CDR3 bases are TGTGCCAGCGGGAGACAGGGGGCCCAAGAGACCCAGTACTTC. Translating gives CASGRQGAQETQYF.

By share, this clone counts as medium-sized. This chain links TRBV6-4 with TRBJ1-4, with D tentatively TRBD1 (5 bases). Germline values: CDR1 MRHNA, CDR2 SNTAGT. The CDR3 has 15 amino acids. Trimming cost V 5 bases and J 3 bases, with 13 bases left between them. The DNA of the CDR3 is TGTGCCAGCAGTCCAGGGTTAGCGGCTAATGAAAAACTGTTTTTT. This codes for CASSPGLAANEKLFF.

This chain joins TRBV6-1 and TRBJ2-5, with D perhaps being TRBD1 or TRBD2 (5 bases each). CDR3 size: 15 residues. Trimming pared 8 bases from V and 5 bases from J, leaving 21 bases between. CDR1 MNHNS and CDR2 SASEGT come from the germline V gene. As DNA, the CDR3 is TGTGCCAGCGGGGCCCGGGGCCCCCAGGAGGAGACCCAGTACTTC. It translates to CASGARGPQEETQYF.

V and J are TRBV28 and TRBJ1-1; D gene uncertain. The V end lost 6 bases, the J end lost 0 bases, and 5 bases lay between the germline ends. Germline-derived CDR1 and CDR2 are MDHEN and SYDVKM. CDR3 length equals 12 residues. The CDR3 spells CASSSMNTEAFF. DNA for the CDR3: TGTGCCAGCAGCAGTATGAACACTGAAGCTTTCTTT.

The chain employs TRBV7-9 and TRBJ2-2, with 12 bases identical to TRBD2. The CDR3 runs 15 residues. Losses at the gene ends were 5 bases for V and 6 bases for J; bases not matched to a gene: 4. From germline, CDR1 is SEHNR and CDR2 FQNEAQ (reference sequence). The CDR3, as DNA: TGTGCCAGCAGCATGACTAGCGGGAGCTCCGGGGAGCTGTTTTTT. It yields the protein CASSMTSGSSGELFF.

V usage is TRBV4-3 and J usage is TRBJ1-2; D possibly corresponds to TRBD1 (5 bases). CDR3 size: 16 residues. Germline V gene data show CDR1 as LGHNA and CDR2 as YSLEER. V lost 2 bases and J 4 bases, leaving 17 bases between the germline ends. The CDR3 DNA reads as TGCGCCAGCAGCCAAACGACAGAGGCTAGGGGCTATGGCTACACCTTC. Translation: CASSQTTEARGYGYTF.

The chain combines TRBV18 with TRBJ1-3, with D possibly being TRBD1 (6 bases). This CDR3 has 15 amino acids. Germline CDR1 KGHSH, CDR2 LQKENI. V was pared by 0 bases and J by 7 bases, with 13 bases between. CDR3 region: CASSPPRGSSNTIYF. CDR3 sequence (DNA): TGTGCCAGCTCACCACCCAGGGGCTCGAGTAACACCATATATTTT.